This TCR beta chain appears in the sequencing data of a study of post-analysis software for immune sequencing data. Study summary: Multiple sclerosis in the patients followed relapsing-remitting, secondary progressive and progressive-relapsing courses.

Unique-molecular-identifier-tagged TCR beta cDNA libraries were used. There were roughly 0.95 to 10 million T cells, and some 500,000 cDNA molecules came from them. TCRdb called the PCR reads again in MiXCR, with one record for every CDR3 protein. This sample has more than 450,000 distinct CDR3 sequences; roughly 47% occur once, and the top ten carry over 1.5%. Worth noting for this clonotype: Its antigen is unidentified.

Findings of the study overall: F-measure co-clustering was strong for batch-matched samples. Multiple sclerosis patients had significantly lower normalized Chao1 diversity than controls. A few TRBV segments, TRBV5-6, TRBV5-1 and TRBV20-1 among them, were found more frequent in patients than controls.

Looked up from germline, CDR1 is DFQATT and CDR2 is SNEGSKA (reference sequence). The CDR3 consists of 15 residues. V lost 2 bases, J lost 0 bases, and 12 bases lay in between. The chain uses TRBV20-1 and TRBJ2-3; the D gene is possibly TRBD2 (5 bases). The source of this sequence is a girl aged 10 to 17 with multiple sclerosis. The sequenced sample consisted of blood. CDR3 coding DNA: TGCAGTGCTAGATCGCTACGCGGGAGCACAGATACGCAGTATTTT. Its protein product is CSARSLRGSTDTQYF.